This TCR beta chain was profiled in a study of identical twins. The CDR3 is made up of 14 amino acids. Points from the study as a whole: Partly confounded zero-insertion analyses could result from invariant MAIT and iNKT cells.

Unique molecular identifiers were present on the cDNA, which also gained a universal primer site by template switching. A single record per CDR3 protein comes from TCRdb applying MiXCR to the 5' RACE reads. Of 1.5 million to 2 million distinct CDR3 sequences detected, about 31% appear once; the ten largest clones hold less than 0.35%. About this clonotype itself: What it binds is not known.

Sequencing input: cord blood. V and J are TRBV21-1 and TRBJ2-4; no DNA check was done on the table's D call, TRBD1. The closer fit of TRBJ2-7 to the DNA end suggests the J call may be wrong. TRBV21-1 is termed a pseudogene. This receptor was identified in a newborn girl in good health. CDR3 sequence: CVSSNTGIRYEQYF. DNA of the CDR3: TGTGTCAGCAGTAACACAGGTATACGCTACGAGCAGTACTTC.